The present entry profiles one T cell receptor beta chain with its context. This entry is derived from a study of OX40 agonist ivuxolimab in advanced cancers. The assay was immunoSEQ multiplex PCR, and TCRdb's table has in-frame clones only and misses some. The sample lists about 53,000 clones; less than 85% were seen once. This TCR was recovered from an adult with an advanced solid tumor such as melanoma, head and neck, liver or kidney cancer. This specimen was CD4+ or CD8+ T cells sorted from blood, taken in a trial of the OX40 agonist ivuxolimab.

The CDR3 region is CASSIRGRGAGYTF. In DNA form, the CDR3 reads TGTGCCAGCAGTATCCGCGGCAGGGGGGCTGGCTACACCTTC. This chain uses TRBV28 with TRBJ1-2; 7 bases fit TRBD1. With V trimmed by 5 bases and J by 7 bases, 10 bases remained unmatched. There are 14 residues in the CDR3. CDR1 and CDR2 (germline): MDHEN, SYDVKM.